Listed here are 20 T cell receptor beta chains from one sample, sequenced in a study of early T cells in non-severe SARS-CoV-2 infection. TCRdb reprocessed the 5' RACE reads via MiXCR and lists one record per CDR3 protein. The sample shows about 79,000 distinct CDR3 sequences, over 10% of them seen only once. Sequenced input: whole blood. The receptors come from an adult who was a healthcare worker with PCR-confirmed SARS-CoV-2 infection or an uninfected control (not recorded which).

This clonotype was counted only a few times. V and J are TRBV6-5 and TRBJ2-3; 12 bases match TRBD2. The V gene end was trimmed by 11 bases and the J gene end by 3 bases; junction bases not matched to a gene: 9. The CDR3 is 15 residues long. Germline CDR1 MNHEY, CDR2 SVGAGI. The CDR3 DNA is TGTGCCGCAAGACTAGCGGGAGCTGGGACAGATACGCAGTATTTT. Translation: CAARLAGAGTDTQYF.

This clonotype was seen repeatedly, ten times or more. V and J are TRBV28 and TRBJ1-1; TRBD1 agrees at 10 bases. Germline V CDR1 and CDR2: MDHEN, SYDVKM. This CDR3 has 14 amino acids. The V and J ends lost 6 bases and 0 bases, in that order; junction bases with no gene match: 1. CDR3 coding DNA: TGTGCCAGCAGGGGACAGGGGATGAACACTGAAGCTTTCTTT. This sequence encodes CASRGQGMNTEAFF.

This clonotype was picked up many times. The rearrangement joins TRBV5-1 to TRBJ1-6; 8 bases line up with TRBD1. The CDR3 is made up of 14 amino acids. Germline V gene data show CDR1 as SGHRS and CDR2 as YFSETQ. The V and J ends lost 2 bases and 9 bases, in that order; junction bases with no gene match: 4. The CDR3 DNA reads TGCGCCAGCAGCTTAGGACAGGGTACTTCACCCCTCCACTTT. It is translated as CASSLGQGTSPLHF.

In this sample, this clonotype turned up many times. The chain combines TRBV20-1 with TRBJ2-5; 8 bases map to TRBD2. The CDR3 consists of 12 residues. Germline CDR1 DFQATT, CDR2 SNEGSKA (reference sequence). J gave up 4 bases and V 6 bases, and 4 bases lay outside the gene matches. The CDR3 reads CSALGLGETQYF. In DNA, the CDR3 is TGCAGTGCCTTGGGACTAGGAGAGACCCAGTACTTC.

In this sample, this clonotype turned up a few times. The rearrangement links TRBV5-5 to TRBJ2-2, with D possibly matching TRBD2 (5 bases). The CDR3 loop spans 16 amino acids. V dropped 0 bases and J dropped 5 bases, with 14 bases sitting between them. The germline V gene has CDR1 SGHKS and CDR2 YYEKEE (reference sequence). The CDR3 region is CASSLGGGRKTGELFF. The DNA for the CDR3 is TGTGCCAGCAGCTTGGGAGGCGGGCGGAAGACCGGGGAGCTGTTTTTT.

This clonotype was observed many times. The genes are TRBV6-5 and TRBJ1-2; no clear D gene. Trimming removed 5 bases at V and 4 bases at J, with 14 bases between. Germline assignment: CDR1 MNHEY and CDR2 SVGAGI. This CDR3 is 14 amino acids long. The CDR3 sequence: CASSRSREGYGYTF. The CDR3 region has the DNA TGTGCCAGCAGTCGTTCACGGGAAGGCTATGGCTACACCTTC.

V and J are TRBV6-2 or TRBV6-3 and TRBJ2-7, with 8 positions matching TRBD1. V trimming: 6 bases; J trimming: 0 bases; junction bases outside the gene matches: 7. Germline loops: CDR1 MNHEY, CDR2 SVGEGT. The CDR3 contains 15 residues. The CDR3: CASSSWGTGSYEQYF. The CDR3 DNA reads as TGTGCCAGCAGCTCCTGGGGGACAGGCTCCTACGAGCAGTACTTC.

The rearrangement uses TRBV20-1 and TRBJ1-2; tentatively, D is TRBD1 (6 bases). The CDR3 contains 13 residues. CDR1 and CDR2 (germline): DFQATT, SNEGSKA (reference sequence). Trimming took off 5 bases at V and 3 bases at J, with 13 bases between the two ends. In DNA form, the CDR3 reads TGCAGTGCTCAGACAGGCATTGACTATGGCTACACCTTC. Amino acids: CSAQTGIDYGYTF.

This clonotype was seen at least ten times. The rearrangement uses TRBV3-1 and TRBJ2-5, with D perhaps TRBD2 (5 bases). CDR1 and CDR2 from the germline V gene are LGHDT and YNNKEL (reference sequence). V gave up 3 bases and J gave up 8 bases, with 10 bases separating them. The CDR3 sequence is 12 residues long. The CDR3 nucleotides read TGTGCCAGCAGCCATGGACTGTACACCCAGTACTTC. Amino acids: CASSHGLYTQYF.

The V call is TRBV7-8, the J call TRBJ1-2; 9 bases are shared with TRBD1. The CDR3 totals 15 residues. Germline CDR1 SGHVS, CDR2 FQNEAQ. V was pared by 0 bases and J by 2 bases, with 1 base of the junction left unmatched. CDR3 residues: CASSLAGTGNYGYTF. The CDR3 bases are TGTGCCAGCAGCTTAGCCGGGACAGGGAACTATGGCTACACCTTC.

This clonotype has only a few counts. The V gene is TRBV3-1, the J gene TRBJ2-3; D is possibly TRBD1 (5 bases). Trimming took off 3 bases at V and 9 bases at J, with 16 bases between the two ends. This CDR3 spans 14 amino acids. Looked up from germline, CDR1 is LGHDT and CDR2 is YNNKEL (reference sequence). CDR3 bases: TGTGCCAGCAGCCATAACAGGCCCCCCGCCACGCAGTATTTT. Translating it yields CASSHNRPPATQYF.

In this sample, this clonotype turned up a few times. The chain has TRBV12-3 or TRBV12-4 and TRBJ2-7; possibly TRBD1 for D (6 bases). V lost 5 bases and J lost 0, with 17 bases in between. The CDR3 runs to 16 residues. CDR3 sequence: CASSPGGQKVSYEQYF. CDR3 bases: TGTGCCAGCAGTCCGGGCGGACAGAAAGTCTCCTACGAGCAGTACTTC.

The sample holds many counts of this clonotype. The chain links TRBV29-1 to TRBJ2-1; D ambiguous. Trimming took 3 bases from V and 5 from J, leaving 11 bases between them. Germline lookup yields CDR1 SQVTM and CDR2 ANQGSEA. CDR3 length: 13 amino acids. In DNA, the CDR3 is TGCAGCGTTGAGTTTTACGTGGACAATGAGCAGTTCTTC. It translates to CSVEFYVDNEQFF.

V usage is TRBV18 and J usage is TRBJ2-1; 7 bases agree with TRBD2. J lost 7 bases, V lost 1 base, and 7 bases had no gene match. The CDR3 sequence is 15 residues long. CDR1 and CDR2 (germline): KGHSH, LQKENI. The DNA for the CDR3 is TGTGCCAGCTCACCACAGGGAGGGATGGGGAATGAGCAGTTCTTC. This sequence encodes CASSPQGGMGNEQFF.

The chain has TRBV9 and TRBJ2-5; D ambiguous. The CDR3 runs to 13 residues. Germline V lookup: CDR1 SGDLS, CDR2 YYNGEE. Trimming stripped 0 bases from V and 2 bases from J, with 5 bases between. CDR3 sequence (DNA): TGTGCCAGCAGCGTAGACGGGCAAGAGACCCAGTACTTC. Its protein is CASSVDGQETQYF.

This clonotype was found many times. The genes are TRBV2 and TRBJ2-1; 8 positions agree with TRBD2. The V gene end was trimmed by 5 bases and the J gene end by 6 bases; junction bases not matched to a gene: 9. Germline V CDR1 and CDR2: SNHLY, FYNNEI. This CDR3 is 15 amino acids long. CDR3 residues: CASSPERGRSNEQFF. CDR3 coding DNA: TGTGCCAGCAGTCCTGAGCGGGGGAGGTCCAATGAGCAGTTCTTC.

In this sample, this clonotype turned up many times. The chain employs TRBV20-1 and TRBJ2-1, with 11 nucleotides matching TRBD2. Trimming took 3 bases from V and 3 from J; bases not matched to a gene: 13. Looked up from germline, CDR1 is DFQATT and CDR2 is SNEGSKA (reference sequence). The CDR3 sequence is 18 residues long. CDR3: CSASIPLAGDTFYNEQFF. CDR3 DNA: TGCAGTGCTAGTATTCCACTAGCGGGAGACACTTTCTACAATGAGCAGTTCTTC.

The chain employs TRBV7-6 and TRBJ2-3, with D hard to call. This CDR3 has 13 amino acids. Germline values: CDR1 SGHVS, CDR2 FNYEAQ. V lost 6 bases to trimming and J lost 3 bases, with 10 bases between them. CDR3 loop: CASSPPGTDTQYF. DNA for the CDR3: TGTGCCAGCAGTCCCCCTGGAACAGATACGCAGTATTTT.

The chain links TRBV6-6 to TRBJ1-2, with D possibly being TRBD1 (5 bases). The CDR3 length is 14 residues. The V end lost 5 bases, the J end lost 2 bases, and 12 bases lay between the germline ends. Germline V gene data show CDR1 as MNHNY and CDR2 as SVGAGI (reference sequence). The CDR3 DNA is TGTGCCAGCAGTCGTGAGGGACCCAACTATGGCTACACCTTC. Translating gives CASSREGPNYGYTF.

CDR3 protein: CASSPSTKAWANVLTF. In nucleotides, the CDR3 is TGTGCCAGCTCACCATCGACGAAGGCCTGGGCCAACGTCCTGACTTTC. The J gene is TRBJ2-6, the V gene TRBV18, with no clear D. There are 16 residues in the CDR3. Trimming took 2 bases from V and 5 from J, leaving 13 bases between them. CDR1 and CDR2 (germline): KGHSH, LQKENI.